The rows below give T cell receptor beta chains drawn from one sample of a study of cytomegalovirus exposure and HLA in healthy donors. Profiling relied on immunoSEQ multiplex PCR, and the TCRdb table lists in-frame clones only, not all of them. Seen here are about 200,000 clones, 70% to 80% observed once, and the top ten hold 4.4%. The sample taken for sequencing was PBMCs. The receptor set was obtained from a woman aged 25 to 39 in good health and CMV-seropositive. The CDR3 runs from the conserved cysteine through the conserved F or W. The D gene is left open where the match is weak. The listing skips clone size in some rows; elsewhere it reads once, few, many or a size class.

clone_size	d_call	v_call	j_call	cdr3_nt	cdr3_aa
once	TRBD1	TRBV7-6	TRBJ2-3	TGTGCCAGCAGCTCCCGGGACAGGGGGCGACCTTTTTCTCTGGCAGATACGCAGTATTTT	CASSSRDRGRPFSLADTQYF
NA	NA	TRBV2	TRBJ1-1	TGTGCCAGTTCACACACAGAAAACACTGAAGCTTTCTTT	CASSHTENTEAFF
NA	TRBD1	TRBV4-2	TRBJ1-1	TGTGCCAGCAGCCAAGAACAGGGGCTGAACACTGAAGCTTTCTTT	CASSQEQGLNTEAFF
NA	NA	TRBV9	TRBJ2-7	TGTGCCAGCAGCGAGGGACTTACCTACGAGCAGTACTTC	CASSEGLTYEQYF
NA	TRBD2	TRBV11-2	TRBJ2-2	TGTGCCAGCAGCTCACGAGTAGCGGGAGCCGGGGAGCTGTTTTTT	CASSSRVAGAGELFF
NA	NA	TRBV10-3	TRBJ1-2	TGTGCCATCAGTGTTGGCAGGGGCGATGGCTACACCTTC	CAISVGRGDGYTF
NA	NA	TRBV7-6	TRBJ1-5	TGTGCCAGCAGCTTAGGGGACATAGGCAATCAGCCCCAGCATTTT	CASSLGDIGNQPQHF
NA	TRBD2	TRBV6-6	TRBJ2-2	TGTGCCAGCAGAGGCGGGAGTAAGCCCGGGGAGCTGTTTTTT	CASRGGSKPGELFF
NA	TRBD1	TRBV12-5	TRBJ2-6	TGTGCTAGTGGTTCTTACAGGGGCCCTGGGGCCAACGTCCTGACTTTC	CASGSYRGPGANVLTF
NA	TRBD2	TRBV11-2	TRBJ2-5	TGTGCCAGCAGCTTAGGCGGGGGGGAGACCCAGTACTTC	CASSLGGGETQYF
NA	TRBD2	TRBV7-6	TRBJ2-1	TGTGCCAGCAGCGCCCGGCGGACTAGCGGTCCCTACAATGAGCAGTTCTTC	CASSARRTSGPYNEQFF
NA	TRBD1	TRBV5-4	TRBJ1-2	TGTGCCAGCAGCTTGCGGGGACAGCCTAACTATGGCTACACCTTC	CASSLRGQPNYGYTF
NA	TRBD1	TRBV20-1	TRBJ1-2	TGCAGTGCAACCGGGACAGGCCCCGAGGAGTTC	CSATGTGPEEF
once	NA	TRBV30	TRBJ2-4	TGTGCCTGGAACGGTGCCAAAAACATTCAGTACTTC	CAWNGAKNIQYF
NA	NA	TRBV18	TRBJ2-5	TGTGCCAGCTCACGAGAAAAAGAGACCCAGTACTTC	CASSREKETQYF
NA	TRBD1	TRBV19	TRBJ1-2	TGTGCCAGTAGTATATGGCAGGGGGCAGACTATGGCTACACCTTC	CASSIWQGADYGYTF
NA	NA	TRBV5-8	TRBJ1-2	TGTGCCAGCAGCTTTCAAAACAGCTATGGCTACACCTTC	CASSFQNSYGYTF
once	TRBD1	TRBV11-3	TRBJ2-1	TGTGCCAGCAGCGAGTGGGACAGCCTATTTTCCTACAATGAGCAGTTCTTC	CASSEWDSLFSYNEQFF
few	TRBD1	TRBV11-2	TRBJ1-1	TGTGCCAGCAGCTCTCCTGAGCGGGACAGGGTTTCTGAAGCTTTCTTT	CASSSPERDRVSEAFF
NA	NA	TRBV11-3	TRBJ1-5	TGTGCCAGCAGCCGCAAACGGTCCGGTCATCAGCCCCAGCATTTT	CASSRKRSGHQPQHF
few	NA	TRBV5-1	TRBJ1-1	TGCGCCAGCAGCTTGGACAGGGCCATGAACACTGAAGCTTTCTTT	CASSLDRAMNTEAFF
NA	TRBD2	TRBV4-1	TRBJ2-3	TGCGCCAGCAGCCAAGACCCACTAGCGGGACCCACAGATACGCAGTATTTT	CASSQDPLAGPTDTQYF
NA	NA	TRBV7-2	TRBJ2-4	TGTGCCAGCAGCCCCTCCGTCGAAAACATTCAGTACTTC	CASSPSVENIQYF
NA	TRBD2	TRBV7-8	TRBJ2-3	TGTGCCAGCAGCCCGGGACTAGCGGGGGGGCTAAGCACAGATACGCAGTATTTT	CASSPGLAGGLSTDTQYF
NA	TRBD1	TRBV6-1	TRBJ2-3	TGTGCCAGCAGTGAATCTGCTGGGACAGGGTCAGATACGCAGTATTTT	CASSESAGTGSDTQYF
NA	NA	TRBV9	TRBJ2-1	TGTGCCAGCAGCGTAGGGGGGCTAGCGGCGGATGAGCAGTTCTTC	CASSVGGLAADEQFF
NA	TRBD1	TRBV7-2	TRBJ2-3	TGTGCCAGCAGCCATCTCTATGGGACAGGGATCACAGATACGCAGTATTTT	CASSHLYGTGITDTQYF
few	TRBD1	TRBV5-4	TRBJ2-3	TGTGCCAGCCGAGGGGGCGGACTTAGCACAGATACGCAGTATTTT	CASRGGGLSTDTQYF
once	NA	TRBV11-3	TRBJ2-5	TGTGCCAGCAGCTTAAATAAGGCAGGTCGGGAGACCCAGTACTTC	CASSLNKAGRETQYF
NA	TRBD1	TRBV30	TRBJ2-7	TGTGCCTGGAGTGAGGGCTACAGGGGGCAGAACGAGCAGTACTTC	CAWSEGYRGQNEQYF
NA	NA	TRBV10-3	TRBJ2-7	TGTGCCATCAGTGAAGAAGGAGGCGAAACCGAGCAGTACTTC	CAISEEGGETEQYF
few	NA	TRBV6-9	TRBJ2-7	TGTGCCAGCAGTTACCGACTTAGACAGCTATACGAGCAGTACTTC	CASSYRLRQLYEQYF
NA	NA	TRBV6-5	TRBJ1-1	TGTGCCAGCAGTTACACCTCTGCGGTGGGGAGTACTGAAGCTTTCTTT	CASSYTSAVGSTEAFF
NA	NA	TRBV11-3	TRBJ2-1	TGTGCCAGCAGCGGGAGGTTAGGGAATGAGCAGTTCTTC	CASSGRLGNEQFF
NA	TRBD1	TRBV29-1	TRBJ1-1	TGCAGCGTTGAAGGGGGGACAGGGGCAAACACTGAAGCTTTCTTT	CSVEGGTGANTEAFF
NA	TRBD1	TRBV19	TRBJ1-4	TGTGCCAGTAGTATGGGACAGGACTTTCGAGGTGAAAAACTGTTTTTT	CASSMGQDFRGEKLFF
NA	NA	TRBV19	TRBJ2-7	TGTGCCAGTAGCTATAGGAGACTTGGTTACGAGCAGTACTTC	CASSYRRLGYEQYF
few	NA	TRBV7-8	TRBJ2-7	TGTGCCAGCAGCCTACCCGGTGTTGAGCAGTACTTC	CASSLPGVEQYF
NA	NA	TRBV2	TRBJ2-1	TGTGCCAGCAGGGACAGTATACAATGGGAGCAGTTCTTC	CASRDSIQWEQFF
NA	NA	TRBV18	TRBJ2-7	TGTGCCAGCTCACCCTCTAGAGGGGGGGGCTCCTACGAGCAGTACTTC	CASSPSRGGGSYEQYF
NA	TRBD1	TRBV14	TRBJ2-2	TGTGCCAGCAGCCAAGGAGGGGGCGAAGGCGGGGAGCTGTTTTTT	CASSQGGGEGGELFF
NA	TRBD1	TRBV5-1	TRBJ1-1	TGCGCCAGCAGCTTCCCGGGACAGGGCAGAGTGTACACTGAAGCTTTCTTT	CASSFPGQGRVYTEAFF
NA	NA	TRBV27	TRBJ1-6	TGTGCCAGCAGTGGCCCCCTGAATTCACCCCTCCACTTT	CASSGPLNSPLHF
NA	NA	TRBV5-1	TRBJ1-1	TGCGCCAGCAGCTTAGGGGCCCCTTCTAACACTGAAGCTTTCTTT	CASSLGAPSNTEAFF
NA	NA	TRBV5-4	TRBJ2-6	TGTGCCAGCAGCAACCGACTCCGCCGTGGGGCCAACGTCCTGACTTTC	CASSNRLRRGANVLTF
NA	NA	TRBV19	TRBJ1-2	TGTGCCAGTAGTATAGTCCGGGGGGACTTTAACTATGGCTACACCTTC	CASSIVRGDFNYGYTF
NA	TRBD1	TRBV5-1	TRBJ2-7	TGCGCCAGCAGCTTGGCCATCGGGACAGGGGAAATCTCCTACGAGCAGTACTTC	CASSLAIGTGEISYEQYF
NA	NA	TRBV25-1	TRBJ1-2	TGTGCCAGCAGTGCCCCCCCGGGGAGATTCTATGGCTACACCTTC	CASSAPPGRFYGYTF
NA	NA	TRBV30	TRBJ2-2	TGTGCCTGGAAGGGTTTCCTCCAGGGGAAGATCCCGAACACCGGGGAGCTGTTTTTT	CAWKGFLQGKIPNTGELFF
NA	TRBD2	TRBV10-2	TRBJ2-7	TGCGCCAGCAAAAGCGGGAATTACGAGCAGTACTTC	CASKSGNYEQYF
NA	NA	TRBV6-1	TRBJ2-1	TGTGCCAGCAGTGAAGCGTTAGGGGCGGGATTCTTTGAGCAGTTCTTC	CASSEALGAGFFEQFF
NA	TRBD2	TRBV19	TRBJ2-5	TGTGCCAGCTCTAGCGGAGCGGGTCAAGAGACCCAGTACTTC	CASSSGAGQETQYF
NA	NA	TRBV6-6	TRBJ2-7	TGTGCCAGCAGTTATGGACTCTCCAACGAGCAGTACTTC	CASSYGLSNEQYF
NA	NA	TRBV9	TRBJ1-1	TGTGCCAGCAGCTTGGGATTGGCGGGGACTGAAGCTTTCTTT	CASSLGLAGTEAFF